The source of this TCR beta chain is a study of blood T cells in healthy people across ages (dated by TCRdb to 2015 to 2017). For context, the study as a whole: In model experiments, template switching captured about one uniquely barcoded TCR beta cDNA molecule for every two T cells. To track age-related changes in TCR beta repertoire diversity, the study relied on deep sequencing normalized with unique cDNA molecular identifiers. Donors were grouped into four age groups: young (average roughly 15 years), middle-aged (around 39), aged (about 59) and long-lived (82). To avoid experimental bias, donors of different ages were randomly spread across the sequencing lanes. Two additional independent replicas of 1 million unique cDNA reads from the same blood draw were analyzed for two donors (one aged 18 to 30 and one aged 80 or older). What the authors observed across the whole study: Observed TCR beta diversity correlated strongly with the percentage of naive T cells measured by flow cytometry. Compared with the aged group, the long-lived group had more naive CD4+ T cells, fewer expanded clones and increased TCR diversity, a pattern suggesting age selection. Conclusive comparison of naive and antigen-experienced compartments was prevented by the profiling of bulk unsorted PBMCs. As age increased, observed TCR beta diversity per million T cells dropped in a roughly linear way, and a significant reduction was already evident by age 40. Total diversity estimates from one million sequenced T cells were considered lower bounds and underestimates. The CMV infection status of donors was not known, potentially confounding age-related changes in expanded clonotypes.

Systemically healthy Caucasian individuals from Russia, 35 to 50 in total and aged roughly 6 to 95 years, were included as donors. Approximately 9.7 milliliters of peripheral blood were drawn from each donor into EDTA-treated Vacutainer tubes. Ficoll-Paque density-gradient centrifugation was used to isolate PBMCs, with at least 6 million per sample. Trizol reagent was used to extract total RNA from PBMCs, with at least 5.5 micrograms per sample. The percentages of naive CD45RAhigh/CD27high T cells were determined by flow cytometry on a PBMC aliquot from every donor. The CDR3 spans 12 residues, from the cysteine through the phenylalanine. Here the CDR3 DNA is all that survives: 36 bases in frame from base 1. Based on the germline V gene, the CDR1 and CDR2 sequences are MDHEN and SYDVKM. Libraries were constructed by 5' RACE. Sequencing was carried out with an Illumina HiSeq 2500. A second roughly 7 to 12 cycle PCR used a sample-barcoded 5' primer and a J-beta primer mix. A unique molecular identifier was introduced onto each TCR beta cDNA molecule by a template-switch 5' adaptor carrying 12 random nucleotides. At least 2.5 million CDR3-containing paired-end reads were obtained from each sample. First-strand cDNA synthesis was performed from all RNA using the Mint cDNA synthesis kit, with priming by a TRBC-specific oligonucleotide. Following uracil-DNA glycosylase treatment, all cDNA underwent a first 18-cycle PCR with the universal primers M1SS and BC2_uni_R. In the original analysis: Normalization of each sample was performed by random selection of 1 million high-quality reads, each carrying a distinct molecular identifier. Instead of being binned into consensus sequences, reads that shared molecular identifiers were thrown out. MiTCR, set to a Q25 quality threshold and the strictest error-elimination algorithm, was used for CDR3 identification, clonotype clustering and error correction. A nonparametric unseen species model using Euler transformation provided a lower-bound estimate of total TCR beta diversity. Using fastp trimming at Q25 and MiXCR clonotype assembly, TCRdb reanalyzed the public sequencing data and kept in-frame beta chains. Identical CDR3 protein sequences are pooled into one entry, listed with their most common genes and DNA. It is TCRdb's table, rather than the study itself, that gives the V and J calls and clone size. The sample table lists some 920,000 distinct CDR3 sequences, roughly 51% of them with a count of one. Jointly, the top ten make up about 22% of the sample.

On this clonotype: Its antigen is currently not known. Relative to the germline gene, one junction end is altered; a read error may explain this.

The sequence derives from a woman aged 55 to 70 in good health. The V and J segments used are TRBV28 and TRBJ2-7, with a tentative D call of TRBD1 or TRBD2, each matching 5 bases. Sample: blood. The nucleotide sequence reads TGTGCCAGCAGTTTAGGGGGTTACGGGCAGTACTTC. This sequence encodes CASSLGGYGQYF.